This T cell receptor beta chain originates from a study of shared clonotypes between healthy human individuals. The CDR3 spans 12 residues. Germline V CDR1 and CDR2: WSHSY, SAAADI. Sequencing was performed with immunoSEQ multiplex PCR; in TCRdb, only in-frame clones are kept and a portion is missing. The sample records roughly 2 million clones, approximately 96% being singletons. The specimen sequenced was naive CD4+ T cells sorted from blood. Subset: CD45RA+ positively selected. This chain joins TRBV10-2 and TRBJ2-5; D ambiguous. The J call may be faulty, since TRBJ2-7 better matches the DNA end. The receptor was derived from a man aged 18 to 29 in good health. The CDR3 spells CASSVSHYEQYF. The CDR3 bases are TGCGCCAGCAGTGTCTCCCACTACGAGCAGTACTTC.